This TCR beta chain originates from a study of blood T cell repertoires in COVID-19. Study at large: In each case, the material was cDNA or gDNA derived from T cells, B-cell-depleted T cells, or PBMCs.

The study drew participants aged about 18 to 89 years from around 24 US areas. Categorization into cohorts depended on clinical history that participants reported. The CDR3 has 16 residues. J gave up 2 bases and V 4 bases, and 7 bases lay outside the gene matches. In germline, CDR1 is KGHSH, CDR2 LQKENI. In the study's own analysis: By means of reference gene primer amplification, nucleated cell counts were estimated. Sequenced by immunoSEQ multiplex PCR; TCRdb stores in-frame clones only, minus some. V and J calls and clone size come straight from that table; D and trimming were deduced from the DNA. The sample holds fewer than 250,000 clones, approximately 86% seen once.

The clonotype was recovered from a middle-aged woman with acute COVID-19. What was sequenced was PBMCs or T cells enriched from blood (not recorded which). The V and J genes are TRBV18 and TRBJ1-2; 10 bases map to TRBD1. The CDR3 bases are TGTGCCAGCTCACAGCCCGGACAGGGGGTAAACTATGGCTACACCTTC. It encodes CASSQPGQGVNYGYTF.